The T cell receptor (beta chain) described here comes from a study of blood T cell repertoires in COVID-19. V gave up 1 base and J gave up 3 bases, with 6 bases separating them. CDR1 is GTSNPN and CDR2 is SVGIG in the germline V gene (reference sequence). This CDR3 has 12 amino acids. As processed by the authors: Cell counts per sample came from amplifying reference gene primers. TCRdb's table, derived via immunoSEQ multiplex PCR, lists solely in-frame clones and lacks some. The V and J calls and clone size come from that table; D and trimming were worked out from the DNA. The sample contains about 98,000 clones, approximately 86% of which appear only once.

Sequenced input: peripheral blood. This chain joins TRBV30 and TRBJ2-5; possibly TRBD1 for D (6 bases). The TCR was taken from a man between 45 and 60 years old with acute or convalescent COVID-19. CDR3 sequence: CAWSEGEETQYF. CDR3 DNA sequence: TGTGCCTGGAGTGAGGGGGAAGAGACCCAGTACTTC.